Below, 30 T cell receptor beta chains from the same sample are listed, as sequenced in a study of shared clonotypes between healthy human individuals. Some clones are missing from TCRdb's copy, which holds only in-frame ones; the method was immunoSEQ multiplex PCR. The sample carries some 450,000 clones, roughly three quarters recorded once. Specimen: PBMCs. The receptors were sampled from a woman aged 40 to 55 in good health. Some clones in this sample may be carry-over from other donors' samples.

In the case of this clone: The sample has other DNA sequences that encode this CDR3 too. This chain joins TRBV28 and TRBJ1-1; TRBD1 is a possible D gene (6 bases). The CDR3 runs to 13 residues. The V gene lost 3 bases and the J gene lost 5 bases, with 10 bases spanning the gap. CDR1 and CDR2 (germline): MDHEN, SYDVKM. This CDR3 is CASSLGGRTEAFF. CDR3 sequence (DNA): TGTGCCAGCAGTTTGGGGGGGCGTACTGAAGCTTTCTTT.

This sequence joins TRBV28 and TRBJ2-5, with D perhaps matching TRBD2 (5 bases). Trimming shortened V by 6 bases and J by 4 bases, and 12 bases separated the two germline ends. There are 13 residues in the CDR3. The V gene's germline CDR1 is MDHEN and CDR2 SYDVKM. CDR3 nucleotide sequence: TGTGCCAGCAGCCCCCCGGGGAGAGAGACCCAGTACTTC. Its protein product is CASSPPGRETQYF.

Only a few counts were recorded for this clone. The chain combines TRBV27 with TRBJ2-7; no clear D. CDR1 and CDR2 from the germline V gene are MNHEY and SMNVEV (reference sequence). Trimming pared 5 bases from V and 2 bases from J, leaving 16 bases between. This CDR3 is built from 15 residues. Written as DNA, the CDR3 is TGTGCCAGCAGTATCCTCAGAGGAACCACCTACGAGCAGTACTTC. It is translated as CASSILRGTTYEQYF.

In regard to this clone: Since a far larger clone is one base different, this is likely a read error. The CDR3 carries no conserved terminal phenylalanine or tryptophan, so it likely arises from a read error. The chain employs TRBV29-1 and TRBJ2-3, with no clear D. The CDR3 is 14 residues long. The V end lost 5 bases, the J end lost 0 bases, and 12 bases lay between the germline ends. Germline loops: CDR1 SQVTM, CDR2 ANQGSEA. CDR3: CSVNDVYSTDTQYL. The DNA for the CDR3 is TGCAGCGTTAACGACGTTTATAGCACAGATACGCAGTATCTT.

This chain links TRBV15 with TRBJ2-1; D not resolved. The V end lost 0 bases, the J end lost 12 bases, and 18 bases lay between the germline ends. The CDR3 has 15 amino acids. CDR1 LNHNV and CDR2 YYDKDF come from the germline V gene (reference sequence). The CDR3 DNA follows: TGTGCCACCAGCAGAGATTTGGCCCTGGAGTTGTCGCAGTTCTTC. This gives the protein CATSRDLALELSQFF.

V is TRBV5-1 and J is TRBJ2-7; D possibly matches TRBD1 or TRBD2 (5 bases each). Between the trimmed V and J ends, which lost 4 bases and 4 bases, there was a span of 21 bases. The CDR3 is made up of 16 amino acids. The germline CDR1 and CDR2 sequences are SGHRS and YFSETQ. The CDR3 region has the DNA TGCGCCAGCAGCCCTTGGGGTTTGGGGGATCCATACGAGCAGTACTTC. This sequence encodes CASSPWGLGDPYEQYF.

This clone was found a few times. The CDR3 sequence is CASSYPPTGASYEQYF. The CDR3 region has the DNA TGTGCCAGCAGTTACCCCCCGACAGGGGCTAGCTACGAGCAGTACTTC. This chain links TRBV6-5 with TRBJ2-7, with 8 bases fitting TRBD1. Germline CDR1 MNHEY, CDR2 SVGAGI. This CDR3 has 16 amino acids. V was clipped by 2 bases and J by 3 bases; unmatched bases: 9.

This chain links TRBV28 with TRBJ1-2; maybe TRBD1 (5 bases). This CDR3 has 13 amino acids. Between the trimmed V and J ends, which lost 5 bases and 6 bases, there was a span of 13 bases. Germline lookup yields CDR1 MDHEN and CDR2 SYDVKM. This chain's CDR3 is CASSLQGNDGYTF. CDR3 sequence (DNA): TGTGCCAGCAGTCTTCAGGGAAATGATGGCTACACCTTC.

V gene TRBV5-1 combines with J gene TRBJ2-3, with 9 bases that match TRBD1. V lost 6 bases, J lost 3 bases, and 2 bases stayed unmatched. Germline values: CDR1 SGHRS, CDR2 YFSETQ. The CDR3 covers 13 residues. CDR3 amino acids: CASKGQGTDTQYF. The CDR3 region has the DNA TGCGCCAGCAAGGGACAGGGAACAGATACGCAGTATTTT.

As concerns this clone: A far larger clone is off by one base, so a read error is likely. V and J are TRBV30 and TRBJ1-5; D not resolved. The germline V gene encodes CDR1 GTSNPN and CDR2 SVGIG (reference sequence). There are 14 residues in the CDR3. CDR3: CAWSVREFNQPRHF. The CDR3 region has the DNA TGTGCCTGGAGTGTGAGGGAGTTCAATCAGCCCCGGCATTTT. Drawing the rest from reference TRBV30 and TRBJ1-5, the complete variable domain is SQTIHQWPATLVQPVGSPLSLECTVEGTSNPNLYWYRQAAGRGLQLLFYSVGIGQISSEVPQNLSASRPQDRQFILSSKKLLLSDSGFYLCAWSVREFNQPRHFGDGTRLSIL.

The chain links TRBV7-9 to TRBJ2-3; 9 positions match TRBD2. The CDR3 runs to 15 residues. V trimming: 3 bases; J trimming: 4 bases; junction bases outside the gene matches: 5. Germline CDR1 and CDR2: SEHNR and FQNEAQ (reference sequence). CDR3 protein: CASSFSGSIADTQYF. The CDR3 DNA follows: TGTGCCAGCAGCTTTAGCGGGAGTATCGCAGATACGCAGTATTTT. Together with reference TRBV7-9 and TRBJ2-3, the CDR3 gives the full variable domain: DTGVSQNPRHKITKRGQNVTFRCDPISEHNRLYWYRQTLGQGPEFLTYFQNEAQLEKSRLLSDRFSAERPKGSFSTLEIQRTEQGDSAMYLCASSFSGSIADTQYFGPGTRLTVL.

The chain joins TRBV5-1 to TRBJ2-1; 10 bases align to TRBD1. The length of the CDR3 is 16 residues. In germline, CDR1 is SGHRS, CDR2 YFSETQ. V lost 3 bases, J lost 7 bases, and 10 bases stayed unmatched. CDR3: CASSSIRDRGRNEQFF. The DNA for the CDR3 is TGCGCCAGCAGCTCTATCCGGGACAGGGGCCGGAATGAGCAGTTCTTC. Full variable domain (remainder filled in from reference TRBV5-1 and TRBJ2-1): KAGVTQTPRYLIKTRGQQVTLSCSPISGHRSVSWYQQTPGQGLQFLFEYFSETQRNKGNFPGRFSGRQFSNSRSEMNVSTLELGDSALYLCASSSIRDRGRNEQFFGPGTRLTVL.

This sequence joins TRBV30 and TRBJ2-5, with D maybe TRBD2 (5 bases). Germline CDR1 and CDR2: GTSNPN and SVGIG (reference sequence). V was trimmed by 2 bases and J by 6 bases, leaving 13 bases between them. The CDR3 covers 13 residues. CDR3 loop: CAWSTGIGKTQYF. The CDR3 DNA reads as TGTGCCTGGAGTACGGGGATTGGGAAGACCCAGTACTTC.

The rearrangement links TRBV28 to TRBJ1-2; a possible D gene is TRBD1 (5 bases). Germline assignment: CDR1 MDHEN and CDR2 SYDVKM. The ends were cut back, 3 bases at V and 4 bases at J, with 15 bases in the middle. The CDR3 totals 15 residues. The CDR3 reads CASSLALGGGYGYTF. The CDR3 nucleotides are TGTGCCAGCAGTTTGGCGCTTGGGGGTGGCTATGGCTACACCTTC.

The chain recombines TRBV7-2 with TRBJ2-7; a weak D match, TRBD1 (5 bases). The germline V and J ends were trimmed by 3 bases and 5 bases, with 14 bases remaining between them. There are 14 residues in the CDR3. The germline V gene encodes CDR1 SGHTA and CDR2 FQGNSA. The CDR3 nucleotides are TGTGCCAGCAGCTTCAGTCAGGGCCCCCACGAGCAGTACTTC. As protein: CASSFSQGPHEQYF.

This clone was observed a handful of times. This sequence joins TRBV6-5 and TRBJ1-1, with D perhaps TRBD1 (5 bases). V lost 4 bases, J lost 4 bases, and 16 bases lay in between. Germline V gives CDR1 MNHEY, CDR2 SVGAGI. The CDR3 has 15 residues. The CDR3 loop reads CASSLFRVPGTEAFF. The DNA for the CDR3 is TGTGCCAGCAGTTTATTCAGGGTGCCGGGCACTGAAGCTTTCTTT.

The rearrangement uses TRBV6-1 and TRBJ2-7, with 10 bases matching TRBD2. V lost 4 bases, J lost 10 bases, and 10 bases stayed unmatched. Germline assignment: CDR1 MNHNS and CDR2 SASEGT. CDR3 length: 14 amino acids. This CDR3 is CASSAGTSAKPQYF. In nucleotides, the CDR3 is TGTGCCAGCAGTGCCGGGACTAGCGCAAAACCTCAGTACTTC.

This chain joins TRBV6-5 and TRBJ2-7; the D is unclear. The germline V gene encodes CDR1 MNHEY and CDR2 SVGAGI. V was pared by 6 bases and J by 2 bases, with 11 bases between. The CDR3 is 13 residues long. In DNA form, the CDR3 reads TGTGCCAGCAGCCCCTTGGTGGCCTACGAGCAGTACTTC. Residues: CASSPLVAYEQYF.

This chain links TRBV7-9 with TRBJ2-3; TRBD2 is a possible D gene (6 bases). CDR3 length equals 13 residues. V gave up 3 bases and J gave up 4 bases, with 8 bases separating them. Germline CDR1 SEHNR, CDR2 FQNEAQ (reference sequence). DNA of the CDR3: TGTGCCAGCAGCTTGCGACTAGCAGATACGCAGTATTTT. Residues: CASSLRLADTQYF.

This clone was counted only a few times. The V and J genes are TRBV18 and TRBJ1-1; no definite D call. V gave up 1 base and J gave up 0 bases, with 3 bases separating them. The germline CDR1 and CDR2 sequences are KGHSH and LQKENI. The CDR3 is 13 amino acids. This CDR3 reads CASSPHMNTEAFF. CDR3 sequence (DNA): TGTGCCAGCTCACCACACATGAACACTGAAGCTTTCTTT.

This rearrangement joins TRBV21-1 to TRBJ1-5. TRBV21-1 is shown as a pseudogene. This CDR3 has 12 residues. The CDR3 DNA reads TGTGCCAGCAGCAAAGTAAGGACGCAACAGCATTTT. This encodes CASSKVRTQQHF.

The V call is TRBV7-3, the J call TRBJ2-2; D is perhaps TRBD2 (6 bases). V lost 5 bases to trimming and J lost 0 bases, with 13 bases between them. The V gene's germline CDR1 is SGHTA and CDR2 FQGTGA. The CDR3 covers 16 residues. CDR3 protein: CASSPRGAANTGELFF. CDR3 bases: TGTGCCAGCAGCCCGCGCGGGGCAGCGAACACCGGGGAGCTGTTTTTT.

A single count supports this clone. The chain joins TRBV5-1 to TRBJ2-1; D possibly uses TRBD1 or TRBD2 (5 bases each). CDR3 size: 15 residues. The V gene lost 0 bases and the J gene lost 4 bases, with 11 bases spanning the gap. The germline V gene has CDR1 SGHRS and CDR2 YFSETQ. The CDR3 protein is CASSLEGRAYNEQFF. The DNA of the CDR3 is TGCGCCAGCAGCTTGGAGGGGCGGGCGTACAATGAGCAGTTCTTC.

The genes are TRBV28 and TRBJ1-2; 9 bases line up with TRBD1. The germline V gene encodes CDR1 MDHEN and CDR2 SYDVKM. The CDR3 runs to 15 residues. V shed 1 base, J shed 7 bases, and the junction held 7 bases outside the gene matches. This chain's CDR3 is CASSLFRGQGGGYTF. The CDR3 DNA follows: TGTGCCAGCAGTTTATTTAGGGGACAGGGAGGTGGCTACACCTTC.

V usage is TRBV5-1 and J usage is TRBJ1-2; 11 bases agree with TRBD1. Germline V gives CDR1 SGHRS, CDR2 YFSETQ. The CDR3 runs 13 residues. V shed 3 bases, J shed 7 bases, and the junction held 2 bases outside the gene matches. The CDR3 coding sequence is TGCGCCAGCAGCTGGACAGGGGGCGGTGGCTACACCTTC. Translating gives CASSWTGGGGYTF.

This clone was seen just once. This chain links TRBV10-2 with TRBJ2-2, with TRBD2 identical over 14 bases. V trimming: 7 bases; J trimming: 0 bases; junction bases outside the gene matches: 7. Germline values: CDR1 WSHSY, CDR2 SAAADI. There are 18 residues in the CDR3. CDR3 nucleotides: TGCGCCAGCACAATGAGGGGACTAGCGGGAGCGAACACCGGGGAGCTGTTTTTT. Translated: CASTMRGLAGANTGELFF.

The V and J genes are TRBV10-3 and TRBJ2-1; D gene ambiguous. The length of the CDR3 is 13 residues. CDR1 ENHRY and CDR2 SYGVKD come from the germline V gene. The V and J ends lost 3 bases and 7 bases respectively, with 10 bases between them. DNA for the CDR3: TGTGCCATCAGTGATTCCGTGAGAAATGAGCAGTTCTTC. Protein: CAISDSVRNEQFF.

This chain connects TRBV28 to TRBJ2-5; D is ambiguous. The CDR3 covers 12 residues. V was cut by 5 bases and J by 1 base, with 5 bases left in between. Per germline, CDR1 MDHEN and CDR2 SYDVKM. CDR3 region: CASSGSQETQYF. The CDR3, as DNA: TGTGCCAGCAGTGGCAGCCAAGAGACCCAGTACTTC.

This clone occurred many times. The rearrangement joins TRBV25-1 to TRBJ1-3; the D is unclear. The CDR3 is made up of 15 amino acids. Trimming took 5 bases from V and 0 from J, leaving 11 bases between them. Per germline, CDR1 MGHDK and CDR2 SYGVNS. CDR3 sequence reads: CASSPQADSGNTIYF. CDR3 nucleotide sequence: TGTGCCAGCAGTCCTCAGGCCGACTCTGGAAACACCATATATTTT.

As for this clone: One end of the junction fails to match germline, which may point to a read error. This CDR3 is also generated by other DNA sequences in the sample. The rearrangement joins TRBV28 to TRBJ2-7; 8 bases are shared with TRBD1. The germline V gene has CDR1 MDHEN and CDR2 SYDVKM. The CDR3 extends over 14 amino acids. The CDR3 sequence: CASRGPDRDYEQYF. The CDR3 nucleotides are TGCGCCAGCAGGGGTCCGGACAGGGACTACGAGCAGTACTTC.